This TCR beta chain was sequenced during a study of cytomegalovirus exposure and HLA in healthy donors. 60 Vbeta and 13 Jbeta primers were used in PCR. The assay was immunoSEQ multiplex PCR, and TCRdb's table has in-frame clones only and misses some. Altogether some 190,000 clones are present, 75% to 90% being singletons, with the ten largest covering 1% to 1.5%. In this sample, this clone turned up a few times. The antigen is unknown. Study-wide results and caveats: TCR beta V segments were, for the most part, productive about 87% or about 30% of the time in an earlier analysis.

The sequenced material came from PBMCs. The receptor comes from a man aged 25 to 40 in good health and CMV-seronegative.

CDR3 in DNA: TGCGCCAGCAGCCAAGGGAGCGCATCCACAGATACGCAGTATTTT. This translates into CASSQGSASTDTQYF. The genes are TRBV4-1 and TRBJ2-3; D gene ambiguous. The germline V gene encodes CDR1 MGHRA and CDR2 YSYEKL. CDR3 length: 15 residues. The ends were cut back, 1 base at V and 2 bases at J, with 10 bases in the middle.